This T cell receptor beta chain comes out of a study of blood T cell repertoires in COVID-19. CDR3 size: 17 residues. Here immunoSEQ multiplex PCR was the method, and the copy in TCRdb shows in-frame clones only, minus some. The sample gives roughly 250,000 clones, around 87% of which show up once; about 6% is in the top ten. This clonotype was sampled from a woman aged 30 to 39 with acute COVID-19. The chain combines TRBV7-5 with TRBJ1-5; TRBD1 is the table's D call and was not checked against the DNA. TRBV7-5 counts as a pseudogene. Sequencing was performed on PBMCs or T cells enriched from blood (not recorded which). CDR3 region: CARSLAETENSNQPQHF. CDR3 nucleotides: TGTGCCAGAAGCTTAGCGGAGACAGAAAATAGCAATCAGCCCCAGCATTTT.